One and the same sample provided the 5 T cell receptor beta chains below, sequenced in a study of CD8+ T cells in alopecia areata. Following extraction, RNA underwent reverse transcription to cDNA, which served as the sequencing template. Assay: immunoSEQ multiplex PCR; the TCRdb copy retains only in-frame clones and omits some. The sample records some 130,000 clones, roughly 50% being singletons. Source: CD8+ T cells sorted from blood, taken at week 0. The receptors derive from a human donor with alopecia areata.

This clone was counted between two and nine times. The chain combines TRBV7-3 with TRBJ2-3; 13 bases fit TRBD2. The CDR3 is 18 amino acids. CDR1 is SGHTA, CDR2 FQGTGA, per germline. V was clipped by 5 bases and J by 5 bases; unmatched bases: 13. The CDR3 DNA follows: TGTGCCAGCAGCCTAGGACCCTTGGGACTAGCGGGGAAAGATACGCAGTATTTT. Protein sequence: CASSLGPLGLAGKDTQYF.

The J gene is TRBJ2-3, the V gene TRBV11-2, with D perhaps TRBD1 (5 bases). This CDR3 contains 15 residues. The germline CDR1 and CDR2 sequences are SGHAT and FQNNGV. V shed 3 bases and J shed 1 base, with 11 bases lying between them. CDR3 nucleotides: TGTGCCAGCAGCTTCACTCAGGGCGGCACAGATACGCAGTATTTT. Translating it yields CASSFTQGGTDTQYF. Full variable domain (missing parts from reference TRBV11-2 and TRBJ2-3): EAGVAQSPRYKIIEKRQSVAFWCNPISGHATLYWYQQILGQGPKLLIQFQNNGVVDDSQLPKDRFSAERLKGVDSTLKIQPAKLEDSAVYLCASSFTQGGTDTQYFGPGTRLTVL.

DNA of the CDR3: TGTGCCAGCAGCTTTCAGGGGATGTACGAGCAGTACTTC. It encodes CASSFQGMYEQYF. The chain employs TRBV7-9 and TRBJ2-7, with D maybe TRBD1 (6 bases). The CDR3 sequence is 13 residues long. The germline gives CDR1 SEHNR, CDR2 FQNEAQ (reference sequence). V lost 3 bases and J 4 bases, leaving 10 bases between the germline ends.

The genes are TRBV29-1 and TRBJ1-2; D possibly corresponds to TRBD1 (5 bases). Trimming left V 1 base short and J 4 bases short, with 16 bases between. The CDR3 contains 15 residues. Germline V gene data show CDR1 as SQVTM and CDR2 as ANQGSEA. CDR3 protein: CSVEGPQGWGYGYTF. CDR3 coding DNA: TGCAGCGTTGAAGGACCCCAGGGCTGGGGCTATGGCTACACCTTC.

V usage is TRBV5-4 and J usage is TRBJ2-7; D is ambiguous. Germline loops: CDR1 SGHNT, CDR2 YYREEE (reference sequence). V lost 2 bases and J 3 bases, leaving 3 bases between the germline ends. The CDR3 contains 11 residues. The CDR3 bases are TGTGCCAGCAGCTTAGGCTACGAGCAGTACTTC. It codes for CASSLGYEQYF.